One sample yielded the 27 T cell receptor beta chains listed below, sequenced in a study of T cell changes during pregnancy in multiple sclerosis. Libraries were prepared by immunoSEQ multiplex PCR; TCRdb keeps only in-frame clonotypes and omits some of them. The sample yields 60,000 to 85,000 clones, roughly nine tenths seen once. This sample comprised peripheral blood, obtained in the second trimester of pregnancy. The receptors come from a female donor in good health, enrolled as a control in a pregnancy study.

V usage is TRBV11-2 and J usage is TRBJ1-3; D is unresolved. V lost 0 bases, J lost 4 bases, and 16 bases lay in between. The CDR3 is 17 residues long. CDR1 is SGHAT, CDR2 FQNNGV, per germline. The CDR3 loop reads CASSLEVYGIGGNTIYF. CDR3 nucleotides: TGTGCCAGCAGCTTAGAGGTATACGGGATAGGAGGAAACACCATATATTTT.

The V call is TRBV7-4, the J call TRBJ2-7; D is possibly TRBD1 (5 bases). Between the trimmed V and J ends, which lost 4 bases and 6 bases, there was a span of 13 bases. The germline V gene encodes CDR1 SGHVT and CDR2 SQSDAQ. This CDR3 is 13 amino acids long. DNA of the CDR3: TGTGCCAGCAGCTGCAGGGTAGTTAGCGAGCAGTACTTC. Encoded protein: CASSCRVVSEQYF.

The J gene is TRBJ2-2, the V gene TRBV15; TRBD2 matches at 7 bases. Germline CDR1 reads LNHNV; CDR2 reads YYDKDF (reference sequence). With 1 base clipped from V and 7 bases from J, the junction kept 6 bases outside the gene matches. CDR3 length: 15 amino acids. The CDR3 spells CATSRGSAGVGELFF. The CDR3 nucleotides are TGTGCCACCAGCAGAGGTTCCGCGGGAGTCGGGGAGCTGTTTTTT.

The chain uses TRBV5-4 and TRBJ2-4, with 7 positions matching TRBD2. The CDR3 is 14 amino acids. The germline V gene has CDR1 SGHNT and CDR2 YYREEE (reference sequence). J gave up 4 bases and V 4 bases, and 5 bases lay outside the gene matches. CDR3 protein: CASSPPSGKNIQYF. The DNA of the CDR3 is TGTGCCAGCAGCCCCCCTAGCGGAAAAAACATTCAGTACTTC.

This sequence joins TRBV30 and TRBJ1-1; D is undetermined. The ends were cut back, 1 base at V and 4 bases at J, with 10 bases in the middle. The CDR3 totals 13 residues. Germline V gene lookup returns CDR1 GTSNPN and CDR2 SVGIG (reference sequence). Here the CDR3 DNA reads TGTGCCTGGAGTGCGGCAGGAGGCACTGAAGCTTTCTTT. Amino acid sequence: CAWSAAGGTEAFF.

The chain joins TRBV28 to TRBJ2-7, with a weak D call TRBD2 (7 bases). Germline V gene data show CDR1 as MDHEN and CDR2 as SYDVKM. Trimming pared 11 bases from V and 2 bases from J, leaving 22 bases between. This CDR3 has 15 residues. In DNA, the CDR3 is TGTGCCGGGGGGACCGTAACCGGGGGGCCCTACGAGCAGTACTTC. Its translation is CAGGTVTGGPYEQYF.

This chain uses TRBV27 with TRBJ2-5; 15 bases match TRBD2. The germline gives CDR1 MNHEY, CDR2 SMNVEV (reference sequence). The CDR3 spans 16 residues. The junction had 4 bases not matched to a gene; V was cut back by 3 bases and J by 5 bases. The CDR3 spells CASSLGLAGGEETQYF. DNA of the CDR3: TGTGCCAGCAGTTTGGGACTAGCGGGAGGAGAGGAGACCCAGTACTTC.

The CDR3, as DNA: TGCGCCATGGGACAGGGAGAGAATCAGCCCCAGCATTTT. This encodes CAMGQGENQPQHF. The chain couples TRBV5-1 to TRBJ1-5; 9 bases fit TRBD1. With V trimmed by 9 bases and J by 4 bases, 5 bases remained unmatched. The CDR3 loop spans 13 amino acids. Germline CDR1 is SGHRS and CDR2 is YFSETQ.

The chain joins TRBV9 to TRBJ2-1; D ambiguous. Trimming left V 0 bases short and J 8 bases short, with 21 bases between. The CDR3 totals 17 residues. Germline V gene lookup returns CDR1 SGDLS and CDR2 YYNGEE. The CDR3 region has the DNA TGTGCCAGCAGCGTAGAGCCCAGCCTAGAAAGGCCCCATGAGCAGTTCTTC. Translation gives CASSVEPSLERPHEQFF.

The chain combines TRBV5-1 with TRBJ2-7; a possible D gene is TRBD2 (6 bases). The CDR3 is 13 amino acids. From germline, CDR1 is SGHRS and CDR2 YFSETQ. The ends were cut back, 5 bases at V and 6 bases at J, with 15 bases in the middle. The CDR3 is CASRDLKAGEQYF. CDR3 DNA sequence: TGCGCCAGCAGGGACCTTAAAGCGGGCGAGCAGTACTTC.

The chain has TRBV27 and TRBJ2-7, with a tentative D call TRBD2 (6 bases). There are 12 residues in the CDR3. CDR1 is MNHEY and CDR2 is SMNVEV in the germline V gene (reference sequence). The V gene lost 6 bases and the J gene lost 6 bases, with 12 bases spanning the gap. In nucleotides, the CDR3 is TGTGCCAGCAGCCGGGGGACCGCCGAGCAGTACTTC. It encodes CASSRGTAEQYF.

The rearrangement joins TRBV27 to TRBJ2-1, with TRBD2 matching 8 bases. CDR1 MNHEY and CDR2 SMNVEV come from the germline V gene (reference sequence). The CDR3 totals 14 residues. V lost 3 bases, J lost 5 bases, and 3 bases stayed unmatched. The DNA of the CDR3 is TGTGCCAGCAGTTTTACGGGGGGGAACAATGAGCAGTTCTTC. Translation: CASSFTGGNNEQFF.

This chain links TRBV30 with TRBJ1-1; D perhaps matches TRBD1 (5 bases). The ends were cut back, 3 bases at V and 4 bases at J, with 12 bases in the middle. CDR1 and CDR2 (germline): GTSNPN, SVGIG (reference sequence). This CDR3 is built from 13 residues. The DNA for the CDR3 is TGTGCCTGGAGCAGGCAGGGTGGCACTGAAGCTTTCTTT. This translates into CAWSRQGGTEAFF.

The genes are TRBV19 and TRBJ2-6; 8 nucleotides line up with TRBD1. The V gene end was trimmed by 6 bases and the J gene end by 2 bases; junction bases not matched to a gene: 0. The germline gives CDR1 LNHDA, CDR2 SQIVND (reference sequence). The CDR3 covers 14 residues. This CDR3 reads CASRQGAGANVLTF. CDR3 bases: TGTGCCAGTAGACAGGGGGCTGGGGCCAACGTCCTGACTTTC.

This chain uses TRBV4-1 with TRBJ2-7; possibly TRBD2 for D (5 bases). Germline V gives CDR1 MGHRA, CDR2 YSYEKL. The CDR3 has 18 amino acids. V was clipped by 1 base and J by 2 bases, with 21 bases between them. The CDR3 sequence: CASSQGQIVEALPYEQYF. DNA of the CDR3: TGCGCCAGCAGCCAAGGGCAAATAGTGGAGGCGCTCCCCTACGAGCAGTACTTC.

The chain recombines TRBV15 with TRBJ2-7; 8 nucleotides match TRBD1. The germline gives CDR1 LNHNV, CDR2 YYDKDF (reference sequence). V lost 5 bases and J lost 4; bases outside the gene matches: 7. The CDR3 consists of 14 residues. This CDR3 is CATSGGDRIYEQYF. The CDR3 DNA follows: TGTGCCACCAGCGGAGGGGACAGGATATACGAGCAGTACTTC.

The genes are TRBV6-4 and TRBJ2-2; 8 bases are a match to TRBD1. Germline V gives CDR1 MRHNA, CDR2 SNTAGT. The CDR3 consists of 14 residues. Trimming removed 0 bases from V and 6 bases from J; junction bases left unmatched: 0. The CDR3 nucleotides are TGTGCCAGCAGTGACTCACAGGGGGCCGGGGAGCTGTTTTTT. It codes for CASSDSQGAGELFF.

CDR3: CASRDSLNEQFF. In DNA, the CDR3 is TGTGCCAGCAGAGACAGTCTCAATGAGCAGTTCTTC. This rearrangement joins TRBV25-1 to TRBJ2-1; D might be TRBD1 (5 bases). The CDR3 is made up of 12 amino acids. Germline CDR1 is MGHDK and CDR2 is SYGVNS. V lost 6 bases, J lost 6 bases, and 9 bases lay in between. The variable domain in full, with the rest retrieved from reference TRBV25-1 and TRBJ2-1, is EADIYQTPRYLVIGTGKKITLECSQTMGHDKMYWYQQDPGMELHLIHYSYGVNSTEKGDLSSESTVSRIRTEHFPLTLESARPSHTSQYLCASRDSLNEQFFGPGTRLTVL.

This chain links TRBV5-5 with TRBJ2-7, with D unclear. Germline lookup yields CDR1 SGHKS and CDR2 YYEKEE (reference sequence). V lost 4 bases and J lost 10, with 27 bases in between. CDR3 length: 16 amino acids. The CDR3 DNA follows: TGTGCCAGCAGCCAAGTAATCGGAGTCCAAGGAACACGACAGTACTTC. Protein: CASSQVIGVQGTRQYF.

V and J are TRBV7-2 and TRBJ1-1, with D hard to call. CDR1 and CDR2 from the germline V gene are SGHTA and FQGNSA. The ends were cut back, 1 base at V and 0 bases at J, with 6 bases in the middle. The CDR3 consists of 14 residues. This CDR3 is CASSLGHLNTEAFF. CDR3 nucleotide sequence: TGTGCCAGCAGCTTAGGGCATCTGAACACTGAAGCTTTCTTT. The whole variable domain, remainder taken from reference TRBV7-2 and TRBJ1-1, is GAGVSQSPSNKVTEKGKDVELRCDPISGHTALYWYRQSLGQGLEFLIYFQGNSAPDKSGLPSDRFSAERTGGSVSTLTIQRTQQEDSAVYLCASSLGHLNTEAFFGQGTRLTVV.

This sequence joins TRBV9 and TRBJ2-1, with 7 positions matching TRBD2. Germline CDR1 reads SGDLS; CDR2 reads YYNGEE. Unmatched junction bases numbered 6, after V lost 4 bases and J lost 2 bases. The CDR3 runs to 15 residues. The DNA for the CDR3 is TGTGCCAGCAGCTCTCGGGCGGGGGCCTACAATGAGCAGTTCTTC. The encoded protein is CASSSRAGAYNEQFF.

The chain is built from TRBV2 and TRBJ1-5, with 7 bases that match TRBD1. Germline lookup yields CDR1 SNHLY and CDR2 FYNNEI. Trimming cost V 3 bases and J 7 bases; bases outside gene matches: 9. CDR3 size: 15 residues. As DNA, the CDR3 is TGTGCCAGCAGTGATATAGGTACAGGGGAACAGCCCCAGCATTTT. This sequence encodes CASSDIGTGEQPQHF.

The V gene is TRBV18, the J gene TRBJ2-3; 9 bases line up with TRBD1. With 4 bases clipped from V and 3 bases from J, the junction kept 2 bases outside the gene matches. The CDR3 spans 14 residues. CDR1 and CDR2 from the germline V gene are KGHSH and LQKENI. This chain's CDR3 is CASSRDRETDTQYF. In DNA, the CDR3 is TGTGCCAGCTCACGGGACAGGGAAACAGATACGCAGTATTTT.

The chain combines TRBV12-5 with TRBJ2-5; 8 bases map to TRBD2. Trimming cost V 1 base and J 10 bases; bases outside gene matches: 5. The CDR3 spans 13 residues. Germline CDR1 LGHNT, CDR2 FRNRAP. CDR3 region: CASGLESGGGQYF. The CDR3 region has the DNA TGTGCTAGTGGTTTGGAGTCGGGGGGGGGCCAGTACTTC.

The chain combines TRBV28 with TRBJ2-7; 8 bases match TRBD1. V shed 6 bases, J shed 4 bases, and the junction held 5 bases outside the gene matches. This CDR3 has 13 residues. The germline CDR1 and CDR2 sequences are MDHEN and SYDVKM. This chain's CDR3 is CASRSRDRYEQYF. The CDR3 DNA follows: TGTGCCAGCAGGTCCCGGGACAGGTACGAGCAGTACTTC.

The chain uses TRBV6-1 and TRBJ2-5, with 8 nucleotides matching TRBD2. The J segment lost 1 base and the V segment lost 2 bases, leaving 3 bases of the junction unmatched. Germline V lookup: CDR1 MNHNS, CDR2 SASEGT. CDR3 size: 15 residues. The CDR3 region is CASSEISGAQETQYF. The CDR3 DNA reads as TGTGCCAGCAGTGAAATTAGCGGGGCCCAAGAGACCCAGTACTTC.

The J gene is TRBJ1-1, the V gene TRBV10-2, with 7 bases fitting TRBD1. The CDR3 sequence is 15 residues long. Germline V lookup: CDR1 WSHSY, CDR2 SAAADI. Trimming removed 0 bases from V and 5 bases from J; junction bases left unmatched: 6. The CDR3, as DNA: TGCGCCAGCAGTGAGTCGACAGGGAGGTGGACTGAAGCTTTCTTT. It is translated as CASSESTGRWTEAFF.